The 27 T cell receptor beta chains listed next were all sequenced from one sample in a study of yellow fever vaccine responses in identical twins. Using its own MiXCR run on the RT-PCR reads, TCRdb lists one record per CDR3 protein. The profile shows around 7,700 distinct CDR3 sequences, 70% to 90% of them singletons. The sequencing here drew on T cells from blood (PBMCs), unsorted or a sorted subset (not recorded which), taken before or after yellow fever vaccination (not recorded which). The receptors derive from a woman between 18 and 29 years old who received the yellow fever vaccine.

A few counts support this clonotype. The V call is TRBV5-1, the J call TRBJ2-5; D might be TRBD1 or TRBD2, each matching 5 bases. Deletions cut 0 bases from V and 7 bases from J, with 13 bases between. Per the germline V gene, CDR1 is SGHRS and CDR2 is YFSETQ. This CDR3 is built from 14 residues. This CDR3 is CASSLGRDLGTQYF. CDR3 sequence (DNA): TGCGCCAGCAGCTTGGGACGGGACCTGGGGACCCAGTACTTC.

J is TRBJ2-1 and V is TRBV6-2 or TRBV6-3; D call uncertain. Trimming shortened V by 5 bases and J by 9 bases, and 8 bases separated the two germline ends. The V gene's germline CDR1 is MNHEY and CDR2 SVGEGT. This CDR3 has 11 residues. In DNA, the CDR3 is TGTGCCAGCAGTCAGACCAGTGAGCAGTTCTTC. Residues: CASSQTSEQFF.

The chain employs TRBV20-1 and TRBJ2-1; D unclear. Germline V gene sequence: CDR1 DFQATT, CDR2 SNEGSKA (reference sequence). V was pared by 5 bases and J by 5 bases, with 10 bases between. The CDR3 spans 12 residues. The CDR3 spells CSAVGINNEQFF. In DNA form, the CDR3 reads TGCAGTGCTGTGGGGATAAACAATGAGCAGTTCTTC.

The rearrangement links TRBV11-3 to TRBJ2-7; 7 positions agree with TRBD1. V shed 3 bases, J shed 4 bases, and the junction held 9 bases outside the gene matches. CDR1 and CDR2 (germline): SGHNT, YENEEA. The CDR3 extends over 15 amino acids. The CDR3 DNA sequence: TGTGCCAGCAGCTTCGACAGGGCCGTTCGGTACGAGCAGTACTTC. Protein sequence: CASSFDRAVRYEQYF.

The V gene is TRBV11-1, the J gene TRBJ2-3, with a tentative D call TRBD2 (5 bases). The ends were cut back, 3 bases at V and 3 bases at J, with 10 bases in the middle. This CDR3 spans 14 amino acids. Germline V gives CDR1 SGHAT, CDR2 FQDESV (reference sequence). The CDR3 region is CASSLTIGTDTQYF. CDR3 nucleotides: TGTGCCAGCAGCTTGACTATTGGGACAGATACGCAGTATTTT.

The chain links TRBV7-1 to TRBJ2-2; 11 bases line up with TRBD2. TRBV7-1 is known as an ORF, though its function is uncertain. The CDR3 is 17 amino acids. J was trimmed by 0 bases and V by 5 bases; bases with no gene match: 5. The CDR3 DNA follows: TGTGCCAGCAGCACAGGGACTAGCGGTTCGAACACCGGGGAGCTGTTTTTT. It encodes CASSTGTSGSNTGELFF.

Only one count was recorded for this clonotype. V gene TRBV18 combines with J gene TRBJ2-1; D gene uncertain. Per germline, CDR1 KGHSH and CDR2 LQKENI. The CDR3 has 14 amino acids. Trimming removed 0 bases from V and 6 bases from J, with 9 bases in between. CDR3 sequence: CASSPPFVINEQFF. CDR3 coding DNA: TGTGCCAGCTCACCACCGTTCGTTATCAATGAGCAGTTCTTC.

This rearrangement joins TRBV11-2 to TRBJ2-1; weak D call: TRBD1 (5 bases). The CDR3 is made up of 15 amino acids. Germline CDR1 is SGHAT and CDR2 is FQNNGV. With 5 bases removed from V and 6 bases from J, the gap between germline ends came to 17 bases. This CDR3 is CASSPQGSPTNEQFF. The DNA of the CDR3 is TGTGCCAGCAGCCCCCAGGGATCCCCTACCAATGAGCAGTTCTTC.

This chain joins TRBV23-1 and TRBJ1-5, with unresolved D. TRBV23-1 is an ORF, and what it does is uncertain. The CDR3 runs to 13 residues. The ends were cut back, 0 bases at V and 4 bases at J, with 4 bases in the middle. For the CDR3, the DNA is TGCGCCAGCAGTCAATCACAGAATCAGCCCCAGCATTTT. Translated, it gives CASSQSQNQPQHF.

The chain combines TRBV2 with TRBJ2-3, with D maybe TRBD1 (5 bases). Looked up from germline, CDR1 is SNHLY and CDR2 is FYNNEI. This CDR3 is built from 14 residues. Trimming shortened V by 5 bases and J by 0 bases, and 9 bases separated the two germline ends. Written as DNA, the CDR3 is TGTGCCAGCAGTCCAGGGCTTAGCACAGATACGCAGTATTTT. Its protein product is CASSPGLSTDTQYF.

The chain recombines TRBV11-2 with TRBJ2-4; D gene ambiguous. The length of the CDR3 is 17 residues. Trimming took off 0 bases at V and 5 bases at J, with 17 bases between the two ends. Per the germline V gene, CDR1 is SGHAT and CDR2 is FQNNGV. The CDR3 spells CASSLDGLPPGQNIQYF. The CDR3 region has the DNA TGTGCCAGCAGCTTAGATGGGCTCCCCCCGGGCCAAAACATTCAGTACTTC. The whole variable domain, filled in from reference TRBV11-2 and TRBJ2-4, reads EAGVAQSPRYKIIEKRQSVAFWCNPISGHATLYWYQQILGQGPKLLIQFQNNGVVDDSQLPKDRFSAERLKGVDSTLKIQPAKLEDSAVYLCASSLDGLPPGQNIQYFGAGTRLSVL.

The chain recombines TRBV11-3 with TRBJ2-7; 9 bases align to TRBD2. The J segment lost 0 bases and the V segment lost 1 base, leaving 4 bases of the junction unmatched. The CDR3 consists of 16 residues. CDR1 and CDR2 from the germline V gene are SGHNT and YENEEA. The chain's CDR3 is CASSLVGSGSSYEQYF. The CDR3 DNA sequence: TGTGCCAGCAGCTTAGTAGGTAGCGGGAGCTCCTACGAGCAGTACTTC.

The chain is built from TRBV4-3 and TRBJ2-3; D gene unclear. V shed 1 base and J shed 0 bases, with 5 bases lying between them. This CDR3 region has 14 residues. Looked up from germline, CDR1 is LGHNA and CDR2 is YSLEER. The CDR3 loop is CASSQARSTDTQYF. For the CDR3, the DNA is TGCGCCAGCAGCCAAGCCAGAAGCACAGATACGCAGTATTTT.

J is TRBJ2-5 and V is TRBV29-1; D assignment may be TRBD1 or TRBD2 (6 bases each). Per germline, CDR1 SQVTM and CDR2 ANQGSEA. Trimming removed 5 bases from V and 10 bases from J, with 20 bases in between. The CDR3 is 13 residues long. In nucleotides, the CDR3 is TGCAGCGTTAGCGACGGGGGCATAGGTGACCAGTACTTC. It yields the protein CSVSDGGIGDQYF.

This clonotype showed up just once. The chain uses TRBV3-1 and TRBJ1-2; the match to TRBD1 covers 7 bases. Germline V CDR1 and CDR2: LGHDT, YNNKEL (reference sequence). CDR3 length: 14 residues. Trimming removed 4 bases from V and 8 bases from J; junction bases left unmatched: 10. CDR3 sequence (DNA): TGTGCCAGCAGCCTCCTATTACCGGGACAGGGCTACACCTTC. It codes for CASSLLLPGQGYTF.

The V and J genes are TRBV4-1 and TRBJ1-5; tentative D call: TRBD1 (5 bases). The germline gives CDR1 MGHRA, CDR2 YSYEKL. Trimming shortened V by 1 base and J by 2 bases, and 9 bases separated the two germline ends. This CDR3 has 15 residues. The CDR3 sequence is CASSQGDVRNQPQHF. DNA of the CDR3: TGCGCCAGCAGCCAAGGGGACGTGCGCAATCAGCCCCAGCATTTT.

This chain connects TRBV30 to TRBJ2-7; no clear D. This CDR3 contains 11 residues. V was trimmed by 1 base and J by 3 bases, leaving 4 bases between them. Germline V CDR1 and CDR2: GTSNPN, SVGIG (reference sequence). The CDR3 region has the DNA TGTGCCTGGAGTGCTAACTACGAGCAGTACTTC. The encoded protein is CAWSANYEQYF.

This clonotype came up once. The chain has TRBV5-4 and TRBJ1-2; 9 nucleotides line up with TRBD1. CDR3 length equals 14 residues. Germline CDR1 is SGHNT and CDR2 is YYREEE (reference sequence). V lost 4 bases to trimming and J lost 7 bases; unmatched junction nucleotides: 8. DNA for the CDR3: TGTGCCAGCAGCCCGGGACAGGGACGACTTGGCTACACCTTC. It specifies CASSPGQGRLGYTF.

The chain carries TRBV11-1 and TRBJ2-5; tentatively, D is TRBD1 (5 bases). CDR1 is SGHAT, CDR2 FQDESV, per germline (reference sequence). Trimming pared 1 base from V and 1 base from J, leaving 7 bases between. The CDR3 runs to 14 residues. CDR3 region: CASSLGGSQETQYF. In DNA form, the CDR3 reads TGTGCCAGCAGCTTAGGGGGCAGCCAAGAGACCCAGTACTTC.

The V call is TRBV12-3 or TRBV12-4, the J call TRBJ2-1; 10 nucleotides align to TRBD1. The length of the CDR3 is 12 residues. The J segment lost 7 bases and the V segment lost 6 bases, leaving 0 bases of the junction unmatched. CDR3 DNA sequence: TGTGCCAGCAGGGGACAGGGGAATGAGCAGTTCTTC. Its translation is CASRGQGNEQFF.

J is TRBJ2-2 and V is TRBV6-9, with 8 bases fitting TRBD2. This CDR3 comprises 18 residues. Trimming removed 5 bases from V and 6 bases from J; junction bases left unmatched: 17. Germline assignment: CDR1 MNHGY and CDR2 SVAAGI. As DNA, the CDR3 is TGTGCCAGCAGTAATCGTGCGGGGGGCCGGCTTAACGCCGGGGAGCTGTTTTTT. This sequence encodes CASSNRAGGRLNAGELFF.

The V and J genes are TRBV2 and TRBJ1-1; tentatively, D is TRBD1 (6 bases). The V end was cut by 11 bases, the J end by 4 bases, with 14 bases between. This CDR3 region has 12 residues. The germline gives CDR1 SNHLY, CDR2 FYNNEI. The CDR3 loop reads CAGSRGGTEAFF. Written as DNA, the CDR3 is TGTGCCGGGTCCAGGGGTGGCACTGAAGCTTTCTTT.

The chain joins TRBV3-1 to TRBJ2-2; D unresolved. The V gene lost 1 base and the J gene lost 4 bases, with 10 bases spanning the gap. Germline V gives CDR1 LGHDT, CDR2 YNNKEL (reference sequence). The CDR3 has 15 amino acids. The CDR3 spells CASSQGSPGTGELFF. DNA for the CDR3: TGTGCCAGCAGCCAAGGAAGTCCAGGCACCGGGGAGCTGTTTTTT. The full variable domain, rest sourced from reference TRBV3-1 and TRBJ2-2, is DTAVSQTPKYLVTQMGNDKSIKCEQNLGHDTMYWYKQDSKKFLKIMFSYNNKELIINETVPNRFSPKSPDKAHLNLHINSLELGDSAVYFCASSQGSPGTGELFFGEGSRLTVL.

Only a few counts were recorded for this clonotype. This rearrangement joins TRBV18 to TRBJ2-1; D may be TRBD2 (6 bases). Per germline, CDR1 KGHSH and CDR2 LQKENI. This CDR3 is 15 amino acids long. Trimming cost V 4 bases and J 0 bases, with 10 bases left between them. DNA of the CDR3: TGTGCCAGCTCACTGGGCGGGAACTCCTACAATGAGCAGTTCTTC. Encoded protein: CASSLGGNSYNEQFF.

A single count supports this clonotype. V and J are TRBV18 and TRBJ2-7; TRBD1 might be the D (6 bases). Germline loops: CDR1 KGHSH, CDR2 LQKENI. Between the trimmed V and J ends, which lost 3 bases and 6 bases, there was a span of 21 bases. This CDR3 spans 16 amino acids. CDR3 DNA: TGTGCCAGCTCACCCTCACAGGGAGAAATTACGAGCGAGCAGTACTTC. It translates to CASSPSQGEITSEQYF.

The V call is TRBV4-1, the J call TRBJ2-2; 7 positions match TRBD1. V shed 3 bases, J shed 9 bases, and the junction held 10 bases outside the gene matches. The germline V gene has CDR1 MGHRA and CDR2 YSYEKL. There are 15 residues in the CDR3. CDR3 residues: CASSQDGQASRELFF. CDR3 DNA: TGCGCCAGCAGCCAGGATGGACAGGCCTCCAGGGAGCTGTTTTTT.

This clonotype has just a few counts. The chain couples TRBV11-3 to TRBJ2-1; 12 bases agree with TRBD2. Germline loops: CDR1 SGHNT, CDR2 YENEEA. V gave up 5 bases and J gave up 4 bases; unmatched junction bases: 3. The CDR3 has 15 amino acids. For the CDR3, the DNA is TGTGCCAGCAGCCTACTAGCGGGGGGTTACAATGAGCAGTTCTTC. Its translation: CASSLLAGGYNEQFF.